One and the same sample provided the 26 T cell receptor beta chains below, sequenced in a study of PD-1 and CTLA-4 blockade in melanoma. The repertoire was sequenced with immunoSEQ multiplex PCR; TCRdb's copy has only in-frame clones and lacks some. Of about 7,200 clones listed, roughly 80% are singletons. The specimen comprised CD8+ T cells from peripheral blood, sampled before anti-PD-1 treatment. These receptors were obtained from a human donor with melanoma.

The chain joins TRBV11-3 to TRBJ2-7, with 13 bases that match TRBD2. Losses at the gene ends were 5 bases for V and 0 bases for J; bases not matched to a gene: 4. Germline V lookup: CDR1 SGHNT, CDR2 YENEEA. The CDR3 loop spans 16 amino acids. CDR3 DNA: TGTGCCAGCAGCCCGGGACTAGCGGGGCCCTCCTACGAGCAGTACTTC. This encodes CASSPGLAGPSYEQYF.

The sample holds one count of this clone. One end of the junction fails to match germline, which may point to a read error. The chain uses TRBV6-5 and TRBJ1-4, with a possible D match to TRBD1 (6 bases). The CDR3 is made up of 14 amino acids. The germline V gene has CDR1 MNHEY and CDR2 SVGAGI. CDR3: CASSILDSNERLFF. The CDR3 DNA is TGTGCCAGCAGTATTCTGGACAGTAATGAAAGACTGTTTTTT.

The V and J genes are TRBV11-3 and TRBJ2-7, with TRBD1 matching over 7 bases. Germline V CDR1 and CDR2: SGHNT, YENEEA. The CDR3 spans 14 residues. J gave up 3 bases and V 5 bases, and 7 bases lay outside the gene matches. The DNA for the CDR3 is TGTGCCAGCAGCCCCCCGACAGGGCTCTACGAGCAGTACTTC. This gives the protein CASSPPTGLYEQYF.

V and J are TRBV10-2 and TRBJ2-1; no firm D call. The V end was cut by 1 base, the J end by 6 bases, with 10 bases between. This CDR3 contains 14 residues. Germline CDR1 is WSHSY and CDR2 is SAAADI. CDR3 amino acids: CASSEYWGINEQFF. The CDR3 region has the DNA TGCGCCAGCAGTGAGTATTGGGGAATCAATGAGCAGTTCTTC.

This clone is large. This chain links TRBV29-1 with TRBJ1-1; D remains ambiguous. The CDR3 runs 14 residues. Trimming removed 0 bases at V and 3 bases at J, with 11 bases between. Looked up from germline, CDR1 is SQVTM and CDR2 is ANQGSEA. For the CDR3, the DNA is TGCAGCGTTGAAGAGCCACAGAGCTACACTGAAGCTTTCTTT. It is translated as CSVEEPQSYTEAFF. The full variable domain, rest sourced from reference TRBV29-1 and TRBJ1-1, is SAVISQKPSRDICQRGTSLTIQCQVDSQVTMMFWYRQQPGQSLTLIATANQGSEATYESGFVIDKFPISRPNLTFSTLTVSNMSPEDSSIYLCSVEEPQSYTEAFFGQGTRLTVV.

The V and J genes are TRBV9 and TRBJ1-1; D not certain. V shed 3 bases and J shed 4 bases, with 13 bases lying between them. The V gene's germline CDR1 is SGDLS and CDR2 YYNGEE. The length of the CDR3 is 14 residues. CDR3: CASSEAGIVTEAFF. The CDR3 nucleotides are TGTGCCAGCAGCGAAGCCGGAATCGTCACTGAAGCTTTCTTT.

The V call is TRBV2, the J call TRBJ2-7; D is possibly TRBD2 (6 bases). Trimming cost V 4 bases and J 6 bases, with 10 bases left between them. Germline CDR1 is SNHLY and CDR2 is FYNNEI. The CDR3 length is 12 residues. CDR3 sequence reads: CASSGRGPEQYF. The CDR3 coding sequence is TGTGCCAGCAGTGGGAGGGGTCCCGAGCAGTACTTC.

This clone was seen just once. V gene TRBV2 combines with J gene TRBJ2-1; weak D call: TRBD1 (8 bases). This CDR3 is built from 13 residues. V lost 9 bases and J 5 bases, leaving 14 bases between the germline ends. The V gene's germline CDR1 is SNHLY and CDR2 FYNNEI. CDR3 loop: CASLTGGDNEQFF. The DNA for the CDR3 is TGTGCCAGTTTAACAGGGGGGGACAATGAGCAGTTCTTC.

The count of this clone is one. The chain combines TRBV7-9 with TRBJ2-7; maybe TRBD2 (6 bases). The CDR3 consists of 16 residues. The germline gives CDR1 SEHNR, CDR2 FQNEAQ (reference sequence). The V and J ends lost 4 bases and 5 bases respectively, with 21 bases between them. CDR3 sequence (DNA): TGTGCCAGCAGCTCCAACCGTATCGGGAGAAGGAACGAGCAGTACTTC. The encoded protein is CASSSNRIGRRNEQYF. The full variable domain, with the rest looked up from reference TRBV7-9 and TRBJ2-7, is DTGVSQNPRHKITKRGQNVTFRCDPISEHNRLYWYRQTLGQGPEFLTYFQNEAQLEKSRLLSDRFSAERPKGSFSTLEIQRTEQGDSAMYLCASSSNRIGRRNEQYFGPGTRLTVT.

The rearrangement links TRBV3-1 (or the pseudogene TRBV3-2) to TRBJ2-1, with 13 bases lining up with TRBD2. This CDR3 is 17 amino acids long. Trimming cost V 1 base and J 10 bases; bases outside gene matches: 10. In germline, CDR1 is LGHDT, CDR2 YNNKEL (reference sequence). In DNA, the CDR3 is TGTGCCAGCAGCCAAGGAACTAGCGGGAGGGTGACCCCGGAGCAGTTCTTC. Protein product: CASSQGTSGRVTPEQFF.

The chain recombines TRBV6-8 with TRBJ2-7; D is undetermined. Germline V gene lookup returns CDR1 MNHGY and CDR2 SAAAGT. Trimming removed 0 bases at V and 2 bases at J, with 8 bases between. The CDR3 extends over 14 amino acids. CDR3 protein: CASSYSERTYEQYF. Written as DNA, the CDR3 is TGTGCCAGCAGTTACTCGGAACGGACCTACGAGCAGTACTTC.

This clone was observed a single time. J is TRBJ1-3 and V is TRBV7-8, with D hard to call. The CDR3 extends over 16 amino acids. Germline CDR1 is SGHVS and CDR2 is FQNEAQ. Trimming took 3 bases from V and 2 from J, leaving 14 bases between them. CDR3: CASSLAGWKTGNTIYF. The CDR3 nucleotides read TGTGCCAGCAGCTTGGCCGGATGGAAAACTGGAAACACCATATATTTT.

This clone was seen a few times. The chain is built from TRBV19 and TRBJ1-2, with a tentative D call TRBD1 (6 bases). V lost 10 bases to trimming and J lost 5 bases, with 14 bases between them. The germline CDR1 and CDR2 sequences are LNHDA and SQIVND (reference sequence). This CDR3 has 12 amino acids. CDR3 nucleotides: TGTGCCATCCAGGGGCCATCTTATGGCTACACCTTC. It specifies CAIQGPSYGYTF.

The chain combines TRBV7-8 with TRBJ1-5; 9 positions agree with TRBD1. The germline CDR1 and CDR2 sequences are SGHVS and FQNEAQ. The CDR3 has 17 amino acids. J gave up 6 bases and V 5 bases, and 14 bases lay outside the gene matches. Written as DNA, the CDR3 is TGTGCCAGCAGCCCCCTCGGTACAGGGGGCGGGGGTCAGCCCCAGCATTTT. Amino acid sequence: CASSPLGTGGGGQPQHF.

This chain joins TRBV13 and TRBJ2-1; D might be TRBD1 or TRBD2, each matching 5 bases. V lost 3 bases and J 10 bases, leaving 13 bases between the germline ends. The germline V gene encodes CDR1 PRHDT and CDR2 FYEKMQ (reference sequence). The CDR3 covers 13 residues. CDR3 loop: CASSFGAQPEQFF. The CDR3 nucleotides read TGTGCCAGCAGCTTCGGGGCCCAACCCGAGCAGTTCTTC.

This clone came up a few times. The genes are TRBV29-1 and TRBJ2-2, with 8 bases identical to TRBD2. With 7 bases clipped from V and 5 bases from J, the junction kept 9 bases outside the gene matches. The CDR3 is made up of 14 amino acids. Germline V CDR1 and CDR2: SQVTM, ANQGSEA. The CDR3 is CSARGGVGTGELFF. The CDR3 coding sequence is TGCAGCGCCCGGGGGGGAGTTGGGACCGGGGAGCTGTTTTTT.

The J gene is TRBJ2-3, the V gene TRBV4-3; 9 bases map to TRBD2. CDR3 length equals 17 residues. V was clipped by 3 bases and J by 1 base; unmatched bases: 8. Germline V CDR1 and CDR2: LGHNA, YSLEER. The CDR3, as DNA: TGCGCCAGCAGCCATGGCAGCTCTAGCGGGGGCACAGATACGCAGTATTTT. Translation gives CASSHGSSSGGTDTQYF.

The chain links TRBV6-5 to TRBJ2-1; TRBD1 might be the D (6 bases). Germline CDR1 and CDR2: MNHEY and SVGAGI. V was cut by 2 bases and J by 4 bases, with 9 bases left in between. The CDR3 covers 14 residues. The CDR3 sequence: CASSYEGEYNEQFF. DNA for the CDR3: TGTGCCAGCAGTTACGAGGGGGAGTACAATGAGCAGTTCTTC.

This sequence joins TRBV29-1 and TRBJ1-1, with TRBD1 as a possible D gene (5 bases). Trimming removed 5 bases at V and 4 bases at J, with 17 bases between. Looked up from germline, CDR1 is SQVTM and CDR2 is ANQGSEA. The CDR3 runs 14 residues. As DNA, the CDR3 is TGCAGCGTTAATGGGGCAGGGAGTAGCACTGAAGCTTTCTTT. The encoded protein is CSVNGAGSSTEAFF.

The V call is TRBV6-2 or TRBV6-3, the J call TRBJ2-2, with D uncertain. The CDR3 consists of 15 residues. CDR1 and CDR2 from the germline V gene are MNHEY and SVGEGT. The germline V and J ends were trimmed by 1 base and 3 bases, with 9 bases remaining between them. CDR3 region: CASSYFPGYTGELFF. In DNA, the CDR3 is TGTGCCAGCAGTTACTTCCCAGGCTACACCGGGGAGCTGTTTTTT.

This chain joins TRBV4-3 and TRBJ2-7, with a tentative D call TRBD1 (6 bases). Germline values: CDR1 LGHNA, CDR2 YSLEER. V lost 4 bases and J lost 4, with 14 bases in between. The CDR3 is 14 amino acids. For the CDR3, the DNA is TGCGCCAGCAGCCGGACAGTCGGACGATACGAGCAGTACTTC. Its protein product is CASSRTVGRYEQYF.

The rearrangement uses TRBV11-3 and TRBJ2-5; tentatively, D is TRBD1 (6 bases). Germline V CDR1 and CDR2: SGHNT, YENEEA. Between the trimmed V and J ends, which lost 1 base and 5 bases, there was a span of 8 bases. This CDR3 has 13 amino acids. The CDR3 bases are TGTGCCAGCAGCTTAGGAGGGGGTGAGACCCAGTACTTC. This codes for CASSLGGGETQYF. The entire variable domain, with the rest obtained from reference TRBV11-3 and TRBJ2-5, is as follows: EAGVVQSPRYKIIEKKQPVAFWCNPISGHNTLYWYLQNLGQGPELLIRYENEEAVDDSQLPKDRFSAERLKGVDSTLKIQPAELGDSAVYLCASSLGGGETQYFGPGTRLLVL.

The chain uses TRBV7-2 and TRBJ2-1; D is perhaps TRBD1 or TRBD2 (6 bases each). The CDR3 covers 12 residues. In germline, CDR1 is SGHTA, CDR2 FQGNSA. The V gene lost 5 bases and the J gene lost 10 bases, with 12 bases spanning the gap. CDR3 bases: TGTGCCAGCAGCCTTGGAGGGGGGGAGCAGTTCTTC. It is translated as CASSLGGGEQFF.

Worth noting for this clone: A read error may account for a junction end that differs from germline. This rearrangement joins TRBV7-7 to TRBJ2-1; D perhaps matches TRBD1 (6 bases). The CDR3 loop spans 13 amino acids. Germline CDR1 and CDR2: SSHAT and FNYEAQ (reference sequence). Here the CDR3 DNA reads TGTGCTAGCAGCTTATGGGGGCAGCATGAGCAGTTCTTC. It codes for CASSLWGQHEQFF.

In the case of this clone: Other nucleotide sequences in the sample specify the same CDR3. The rearrangement uses TRBV11-3 and TRBJ1-1; no clear D gene. Trimming stripped 4 bases from V and 0 bases from J, with 3 bases between. The CDR3 sequence is 12 residues long. From germline, CDR1 is SGHNT and CDR2 YENEEA. CDR3 nucleotide sequence: TGTGCCAGCAGCTATATGAACACTGAAGCTTTCTTT. It specifies CASSYMNTEAFF.

The chain carries TRBV30 and TRBJ2-2; D uncertain. V dropped 2 bases and J dropped 0 bases, with 7 bases sitting between them. The germline CDR1 and CDR2 sequences are GTSNPN and SVGIG (reference sequence). The CDR3 extends over 14 amino acids. The CDR3: CAWSRQANTGELFF. DNA for the CDR3: TGTGCCTGGAGTCGGCAGGCGAACACCGGGGAGCTGTTTTTT.